What follows are 20 T cell receptor beta chains derived from one specimen sequenced in a study of blood T cell repertoires in COVID-19. Assay used: immunoSEQ multiplex PCR; TCRdb lists only in-frame clones, some missing. The sample holds about 220,000 clones, 80% to 90% seen once. Input material: peripheral blood. All receptors derive from a man aged 25 to 40 who had recovered from COVID-19.

The chain combines TRBV15 with TRBJ2-5; 7 positions match TRBD1. CDR1 is LNHNV, CDR2 YYDKDF, per germline (reference sequence). V was clipped by 5 bases and J by 1 base; unmatched bases: 10. The CDR3 has 16 residues. The CDR3 sequence is CATSGPTGSFQETQYF. In DNA form, the CDR3 reads TGTGCCACCAGCGGTCCGACAGGGAGTTTCCAAGAGACCCAGTACTTC.

The chain links TRBV29-1 to TRBJ1-1, with TRBD1 matching over 9 bases. The germline V gene has CDR1 SQVTM and CDR2 ANQGSEA. J lost 5 bases, V lost 0 bases, and 4 bases had no gene match. This CDR3 is built from 14 residues. The CDR3 region is CSVEETGGFTEAFF. The CDR3 DNA sequence: TGCAGCGTTGAAGAGACAGGGGGATTTACTGAAGCTTTCTTT. Variable domain in full (rest from reference TRBV29-1 and TRBJ1-1): SAVISQKPSRDICQRGTSLTIQCQVDSQVTMMFWYRQQPGQSLTLIATANQGSEATYESGFVIDKFPISRPNLTFSTLTVSNMSPEDSSIYLCSVEETGGFTEAFFGQGTRLTVV.

The rearrangement joins TRBV14 to TRBJ2-5; possibly TRBD1 for D (5 bases). The germline V gene has CDR1 SGHDN and CDR2 FVKESK. This CDR3 is built from 13 residues. Trimming took off 4 bases at V and 0 bases at J, with 6 bases between the two ends. CDR3 sequence: CASSRQYQETQYF. The CDR3 DNA sequence: TGTGCCAGCAGCCGACAGTACCAAGAGACCCAGTACTTC.

The V call is TRBV7-2, the J call TRBJ2-5, with D perhaps TRBD1 (5 bases). V was pared by 7 bases and J by 2 bases, with 14 bases between. From germline, CDR1 is SGHTA and CDR2 FQGNSA. This CDR3 spans 14 amino acids. As DNA, the CDR3 is TGTGCCAGCAACCAACAGGCCCCTCAAGAGACCCAGTACTTC. Protein: CASNQQAPQETQYF.

CDR3 nucleotide sequence: TGCGCCAGCAGCCCCCGGACAGGGGGTAGCTCCTACGAGCAGTACTTC. Protein sequence: CASSPRTGGSSYEQYF. The rearrangement uses TRBV5-1 and TRBJ2-7; TRBD1 aligns across 10 bases. CDR1 is SGHRS, CDR2 YFSETQ, per germline. The CDR3 sequence is 16 residues long. J lost 0 bases, V lost 4 bases, and 7 bases had no gene match.

The CDR3 is CASSTLGQDNEAFF. The CDR3 DNA reads as TGTGCCAGCAGCACTCTGGGACAGGATAATGAAGCTTTCTTT. The chain joins TRBV11-2 to TRBJ1-1; 8 bases match TRBD1. Germline V gene sequence: CDR1 SGHAT, CDR2 FQNNGV. The ends lost 5 bases at V and 7 bases at J; junction bases unmatched: 9. CDR3 length equals 14 residues.

This chain links TRBV6-5 with TRBJ1-1; no clear D. The germline V gene has CDR1 MNHEY and CDR2 SVGAGI. The CDR3 is 15 amino acids. Trimming cost V 4 bases and J 4 bases, with 16 bases left between them. CDR3 in DNA: TGTGCCAGCAGTTCTCTAGGGAGCCTAATCACTGAAGCTTTCTTT. The encoded protein is CASSSLGSLITEAFF.

Comments on this clone: Other DNA sequences from this sample encode an identical CDR3 as well. V usage is TRBV6-5 and J usage is TRBJ2-7; a weak D match, TRBD1 (6 bases). The CDR3 runs 12 residues. The germline gives CDR1 MNHEY, CDR2 SVGAGI. V shed 4 bases and J shed 4 bases, with 8 bases lying between them. Written as DNA, the CDR3 is TGTGCCAGCAGTTCCGGACAGTACGAGCAGTACTTC. Translated: CASSSGQYEQYF.

The rearrangement links TRBV7-6 to TRBJ2-1; TRBD2 matches 7 bases. J lost 0 bases, V lost 5 bases, and 7 bases had no gene match. The germline V gene encodes CDR1 SGHVS and CDR2 FNYEAQ. The CDR3 totals 16 residues. The CDR3 here is CASSQHGGSSYNEQFF. The CDR3 coding sequence is TGTGCCAGCAGCCAGCACGGCGGGAGCTCCTACAATGAGCAGTTCTTC.

The chain carries TRBV12-5 and TRBJ2-3, with TRBD2 as a possible D gene (5 bases). V lost 0 bases to trimming and J lost 0 bases, with 13 bases between them. CDR3 size: 17 residues. Germline assignment: CDR1 LGHNT and CDR2 FRNRAP. CDR3 in amino acids: CASGLVLGGLSTDTQYF. The CDR3 coding sequence is TGTGCTAGTGGTTTGGTACTAGGCGGCCTAAGCACAGATACGCAGTATTTT.

CDR3 sequence (DNA): TGTGCCAGTAGTACCGAACTTTTAGCGACTTCCTACGAGCAGTACTTC. Amino acids: CASSTELLATSYEQYF. The V and J genes are TRBV19 and TRBJ2-7; a weak D match, TRBD2 (5 bases). V dropped 4 bases and J dropped 1 base, with 17 bases sitting between them. The CDR3 consists of 16 residues. Germline CDR1 reads LNHDA; CDR2 reads SQIVND (reference sequence).

The genes are TRBV27 and TRBJ2-2, with D tentatively TRBD2 (6 bases). The germline V gene encodes CDR1 MNHEY and CDR2 SMNVEV (reference sequence). The CDR3 contains 17 residues. The V and J ends lost 3 bases and 1 base respectively, with 15 bases between them. The CDR3 nucleotides are TGTGCCAGCAGTTTCGCGGTCCGGCGGGGGAACACCGGGGAGCTGTTTTTT. Translating it yields CASSFAVRRGNTGELFF.

This chain joins TRBV6-4 and TRBJ2-7, with a possible D match to TRBD2 (6 bases). Trimming cost V 10 bases and J 0 bases, with 16 bases left between them. The CDR3 is made up of 14 amino acids. Germline CDR1 and CDR2: MRHNA and SNTAGT. This CDR3 reads CATPGRGNSYEQYF. The CDR3 DNA follows: TGTGCCACCCCAGGGCGGGGAAACTCCTACGAGCAGTACTTC.

The chain links TRBV6-6 to TRBJ1-4; 9 positions match TRBD1. From germline, CDR1 is MNHNY and CDR2 SVGAGI (reference sequence). The CDR3 has 15 residues. J was trimmed by 4 bases and V by 5 bases; bases with no gene match: 5. The CDR3 loop is CASSTRQGGNEKLFF. CDR3 bases: TGTGCCAGCAGTACGAGACAGGGGGGTAATGAAAAACTGTTTTTT.

The chain is built from TRBV5-1 and TRBJ1-1; D is perhaps TRBD1 (5 bases). This CDR3 has 15 amino acids. Germline lookup yields CDR1 SGHRS and CDR2 YFSETQ. The V end lost 6 bases, the J end lost 5 bases, and 20 bases lay between the germline ends. The CDR3 spells CASTPFPTRGTEAFF. CDR3 DNA: TGCGCCAGCACCCCTTTTCCGACAAGGGGAACTGAAGCTTTCTTT.

The chain links TRBV4-2 to TRBJ2-5; 8 bases are shared with TRBD2. The CDR3 sequence is 19 residues long. Germline trimming cut 2 bases from V and 2 bases from J; bases unmatched to any gene: 16. Per the germline V gene, CDR1 is LGHNA and CDR2 is YNFKEQ. The CDR3 loop is CASSQNWFAGGGGQETQYF. CDR3 sequence (DNA): TGTGCCAGCAGCCAAAATTGGTTCGCGGGGGGCGGGGGGCAAGAGACCCAGTACTTC.

V usage is TRBV3-1 (or the pseudogene TRBV3-2) and J usage is TRBJ2-6; possible D gene TRBD2, 5 bases. Germline loops: CDR1 LGHDT, CDR2 YNNKEL (reference sequence). Deletions cut 11 bases from V and 4 bases from J, with 18 bases between. The CDR3 length is 15 residues. CDR3 in DNA: TGTGCCTGCGCAGATACTAGGTCAGGGGCCAACGTCCTGACTTTC. Its translation: CACADTRSGANVLTF.

The gene calls are TRBV6-5 and TRBJ1-2, with D perhaps matching TRBD1 (5 bases). This CDR3 comprises 14 residues. Per the germline V gene, CDR1 is MNHEY and CDR2 is SVGAGI. The V end lost 7 bases, the J end lost 3 bases, and 15 bases lay between the germline ends. For the CDR3, the DNA is TGTGCCAGCACCGACGGGGGGGTCCACTATGGCTACACCTTC. Its translation: CASTDGGVHYGYTF.

Of note for this clone: One base away lies a much larger clone, so this may be a sequencing read error. The same CDR3 arises from other DNA sequences in this sample as well. The chain is built from TRBV5-1 and TRBJ1-1; a weak D match, TRBD1 (5 bases). The germline gives CDR1 SGHRS, CDR2 YFSETQ. This CDR3 has 13 residues. V was trimmed by 1 base and J by 1 base, leaving 5 bases between them. CDR3: CASSLTGNTEAFF. In DNA form, the CDR3 reads TGCGCCAGCAGCTTGACAGGGAACACTGAAGCTTTCTTT.

V gene TRBV19 combines with J gene TRBJ1-1; D might be TRBD1 (6 bases). CDR3 length: 19 amino acids. The germline gives CDR1 LNHDA, CDR2 SQIVND (reference sequence). V lost 6 bases, J lost 2 bases, and 28 bases lay in between. The CDR3 is CASRKSAVLGQRTNTEAFF. In nucleotides, the CDR3 is TGTGCCAGTAGGAAATCGGCCGTTTTAGGACAGAGAACAAACACTGAAGCTTTCTTT.